These 2 T cell receptor beta chains were all obtained from the same sample, sequenced in a study of T-cell reconstitution after alpha-beta-depleted transplantation in children. Their target antigens are unknown. Preparation of the TCRbeta library was carried out with unique molecular identifiers. TCRdb recomputed calls from the PCR reads with MiXCR, one row per CDR3 protein. The sample carries 250,000 to 300,000 distinct CDR3 sequences, around 7.3% recorded once. General study points: The authors attributed T-cell counts and diversity one year after transplant mostly to newly produced T cells.

The sequenced sample was peripheral blood, obtained 360 days after TCRalphabeta/CD19-depleted stem cell transplant. The receptors derive from a female patient aged 2 to 10 who had a stem cell transplant for Fanconi anemia, so the T cells may come from the graft donor.

This rearrangement joins TRBV5-1 to TRBJ2-1; 10 positions agree with TRBD2. CDR1 is SGHRS, CDR2 YFSETQ, per germline. CDR3 length: 20 residues. Losses at the gene ends were 1 base for V and 4 bases for J; bases not matched to a gene: 17. CDR3 sequence: CASSLLPPFSLAGEYNEQFF. CDR3 DNA sequence: TGCGCCAGCAGCTTGCTCCCCCCATTTAGTCTAGCGGGAGAGTACAATGAGCAGTTCTTC. Complete variable domain (other parts from reference TRBV5-1 and TRBJ2-1): KAGVTQTPRYLIKTRGQQVTLSCSPISGHRSVSWYQQTPGQGLQFLFEYFSETQRNKGNFPGRFSGRQFSNSRSEMNVSTLELGDSALYLCASSLLPPFSLAGEYNEQFFGPGTRLTVL.

This clonotype was seen at least ten times. The chain uses TRBV6-5 and TRBJ1-3; no clear D gene. The CDR3 contains 16 residues. V lost 0 bases and J lost 0, with 9 bases in between. Germline CDR1 MNHEY, CDR2 SVGAGI. The CDR3 DNA sequence: TGTGCCAGCAGTTACTCTGGCAGGAGCTCTGGAAACACCATATATTTT. Its translation is CASSYSGRSSGNTIYF.